The 22 T cell receptor beta chains given below trace back to one sample, sequenced in a study of T cells in Graves' hyperthyroidism and ophthalmopathy. It was RNA transcripts that yielded the amplified TCR beta CDR3 regions. TCR CDR3 underwent first-round RT-PCR with the HTBI primer set. Using its own MiXCR run on the multiplex PCR reads, TCRdb lists one record per CDR3 protein. The sample records fewer than 750,000 distinct CDR3 sequences, roughly 14% being singletons. The sequenced material came from blood. Receptors originate from a woman in her thirties or forties with Graves' ophthalmopathy.

The chain employs TRBV4-1 and TRBJ2-5, with 7 bases fitting TRBD1. Germline CDR1 and CDR2: MGHRA and YSYEKL. The CDR3 runs to 14 residues. J gave up 2 bases and V 2 bases, and 2 bases lay outside the gene matches. The CDR3 is CASSQRDSQETQYF. DNA for the CDR3: TGCGCCAGCAGCCAAAGGGACAGTCAAGAGACCCAGTACTTC.

This clonotype was seen many times. V gene TRBV25-1 combines with J gene TRBJ2-7; D might be TRBD2 (6 bases). Deletions cut 8 bases from V and 4 bases from J, with 15 bases between. The germline gives CDR1 MGHDK, CDR2 SYGVNS. This CDR3 comprises 13 residues. CDR3 loop: CASLGIAEYEQYF. The CDR3 DNA reads TGTGCCAGCCTCGGGATAGCGGAATACGAGCAGTACTTC.

The table lists this clonotype with many counts. The chain links TRBV19 to TRBJ2-7; TRBD2 aligns across 10 bases. From germline, CDR1 is LNHDA and CDR2 SQIVND (reference sequence). The CDR3 is 15 amino acids. The V segment lost 4 bases and the J segment 2 bases; nucleotides outside the gene matches: 5. The CDR3 DNA follows: TGTGCCAGTAGTACCCAACTAGCGGGGACCTACGAGCAGTACTTC. It codes for CASSTQLAGTYEQYF. The whole variable domain, remainder taken from reference TRBV19 and TRBJ2-7, is DGGITQSPKYLFRKEGQNVTLSCEQNLNHDAMYWYRQDPGQGLRLIYYSQIVNDFQKGDIAEGYSVSREKKESFPLTVTSAQKNPTAFYLCASSTQLAGTYEQYFGPGTRLTVT.

This clonotype was picked up many times. The chain carries TRBV6-2 or TRBV6-3 and TRBJ2-7, with 9 nucleotides matching TRBD1. The CDR3 has 15 amino acids. The V gene's germline CDR1 is MNHEY and CDR2 SVGEGT. The J segment lost 3 bases and the V segment lost 5 bases, leaving 8 bases of the junction unmatched. The chain's CDR3 is CASSTPGQGFYEQYF. In DNA form, the CDR3 reads TGTGCCAGCAGTACTCCGGGACAGGGTTTCTACGAGCAGTACTTC.

This clonotype has at least ten counts. V is TRBV29-1 and J is TRBJ2-2; 10 positions agree with TRBD1. Germline loops: CDR1 SQVTM, CDR2 ANQGSEA. Losses at the gene ends were 5 bases for V and 7 bases for J; bases not matched to a gene: 7. The CDR3 is 14 amino acids. The CDR3 DNA reads as TGCAGCGTTACCGGGACAGGGGTAGACGGGGAGCTGTTTTTT. It yields the protein CSVTGTGVDGELFF.

V and J are TRBV18 and TRBJ2-7; the match to TRBD2 covers 9 bases. Trimming took 3 bases from V and 2 from J; bases not matched to a gene: 2. The CDR3 contains 14 residues. The germline V gene has CDR1 KGHSH and CDR2 LQKENI. The CDR3 sequence is CASSPASGAYEQYF. The CDR3 nucleotides are TGTGCCAGCTCACCTGCTAGCGGGGCCTACGAGCAGTACTTC.

This clonotype has at least ten counts. V is TRBV12-3 or TRBV12-4 and J is TRBJ2-2; no reliable D call. V shed 1 base and J shed 4 bases, with 19 bases lying between them. This CDR3 is 18 amino acids long. CDR3 sequence: CASSLGLGRVFRTGELFF. The CDR3 DNA reads as TGTGCCAGCAGTTTAGGCCTAGGGCGAGTTTTTCGCACCGGGGAGCTGTTTTTT.

This clonotype was found many times. Written as DNA, the CDR3 is TGTGCCAGCAGTTTATCGGCTAGCGGGAGCTACGAGCAGTACTTC. Translating it yields CASSLSASGSYEQYF. The gene calls are TRBV28 and TRBJ2-7, with 10 bases lining up with TRBD2. Germline lookup yields CDR1 MDHEN and CDR2 SYDVKM. V dropped 1 base and J dropped 3; count of bases not matched to a gene: 3. This CDR3 contains 15 residues.

At least ten counts were recorded for this clonotype. The V and J genes are TRBV6-1 and TRBJ1-2, with 8 bases lining up with TRBD1. The germline V gene encodes CDR1 MNHNS and CDR2 SASEGT. The CDR3 contains 14 residues. The V gene end was trimmed by 5 bases and the J gene end by 3 bases; junction bases not matched to a gene: 5. As DNA, the CDR3 is TGTGCCAGCAGTCCCAGGGGGCGCGACTATGGCTACACCTTC. Translation: CASSPRGRDYGYTF.

This clonotype appeared many times. This rearrangement joins TRBV19 to TRBJ2-5; 9 positions match TRBD1. The J segment lost 1 base and the V segment lost 8 bases, leaving 8 bases of the junction unmatched. Germline CDR1 reads LNHDA; CDR2 reads SQIVND (reference sequence). This CDR3 has 15 residues. DNA for the CDR3: TGTGCCAGTGGAAATGGGGGACAGGGCCAAGAGACCCAGTACTTC. Its protein product is CASGNGGQGQETQYF.

This clonotype has ten or more counts. The V and J genes are TRBV19 and TRBJ2-5; 8 bases fit TRBD1. This CDR3 contains 14 residues. With 3 bases clipped from V and 5 bases from J, the junction kept 5 bases outside the gene matches. Germline loops: CDR1 LNHDA, CDR2 SQIVND (reference sequence). CDR3: CASSITGGEETQYF. CDR3 nucleotides: TGTGCCAGTAGTATCACAGGGGGTGAGGAGACCCAGTACTTC. The variable domain in full, completed from reference TRBV19 and TRBJ2-5, reads DGGITQSPKYLFRKEGQNVTLSCEQNLNHDAMYWYRQDPGQGLRLIYYSQIVNDFQKGDIAEGYSVSREKKESFPLTVTSAQKNPTAFYLCASSITGGEETQYFGPGTRLLVL.

There are many counts of this clonotype. The chain recombines TRBV5-1 with TRBJ1-2; D is ambiguous. Germline lookup yields CDR1 SGHRS and CDR2 YFSETQ. Trimming took off 0 bases at V and 3 bases at J, with 12 bases between the two ends. There are 15 residues in the CDR3. The CDR3 region is CASSLGVGLDYGYTF. In DNA form, the CDR3 reads TGCGCCAGCAGCTTGGGAGTAGGGTTGGACTATGGCTACACCTTC. The whole variable domain, remainder taken from reference TRBV5-1 and TRBJ1-2, is KAGVTQTPRYLIKTRGQQVTLSCSPISGHRSVSWYQQTPGQGLQFLFEYFSETQRNKGNFPGRFSGRQFSNSRSEMNVSTLELGDSALYLCASSLGVGLDYGYTFGSGTRLTVV.

This clonotype occurred many times. V is TRBV6-4 and J is TRBJ1-5; TRBD1 matches at 10 bases. The J segment lost 8 bases and the V segment lost 6 bases, leaving 7 bases of the junction unmatched. Germline V gene lookup returns CDR1 MRHNA and CDR2 SNTAGT. The CDR3 extends over 14 amino acids. The CDR3 nucleotides read TGTGCCAGCAGATCCGGGACAGGGGTGAAGCCCCAGCATTTT. Amino acids: CASRSGTGVKPQHF.

This clonotype was detected many times. The chain uses TRBV6-5 and TRBJ2-5; TRBD1 agrees at 11 bases. CDR1 and CDR2 from the germline V gene are MNHEY and SVGAGI. The CDR3 contains 15 residues. V lost 4 bases, J lost 4 bases, and 5 bases stayed unmatched. CDR3 sequence: CASSFIGQGAETQYF. The CDR3 DNA reads as TGTGCCAGCAGTTTCATCGGACAGGGGGCAGAGACCCAGTACTTC.

This clonotype occurred many times. The J gene is TRBJ2-3, the V gene TRBV6-1; TRBD1 matches 8 bases. CDR3 length: 14 amino acids. CDR1 and CDR2 from the germline V gene are MNHNS and SASEGT. V shed 9 bases and J 1 base; nucleotides not matched to a gene: 6. In nucleotides, the CDR3 is TGTGCCAGTAAGACAGGGGATGGCACAGATACGCAGTATTTT. Encoded protein: CASKTGDGTDTQYF.

This clonotype has just a few counts. This rearrangement joins TRBV6-1 to TRBJ2-3, with 9 bases that match TRBD2. With 5 bases clipped from V and 2 bases from J, the junction kept 5 bases outside the gene matches. This CDR3 contains 15 residues. Germline-derived CDR1 and CDR2 are MNHNS and SASEGT. CDR3 sequence reads: CASSRAGGSTDTQYF. DNA of the CDR3: TGTGCCAGCAGTAGGGCGGGAGGGTCCACAGATACGCAGTATTTT.

The chain carries TRBV6-5 and TRBJ2-5, with D maybe TRBD2 (6 bases). Trimming pared 0 bases from V and 7 bases from J, leaving 12 bases between. Germline assignment: CDR1 MNHEY and CDR2 SVGAGI. The CDR3 extends over 14 amino acids. This chain's CDR3 is CASSYSGGTRTQYF. The CDR3 coding sequence is TGTGCCAGCAGTTACTCGGGCGGGACGCGGACCCAGTACTTC.

This chain uses TRBV15 with TRBJ2-5; D may match TRBD1 or TRBD2 (7 bases each). The CDR3 sequence is 15 residues long. The germline V gene encodes CDR1 LNHNV and CDR2 YYDKDF (reference sequence). Trimming took 3 bases from V and 2 from J, leaving 13 bases between them. CDR3 loop: CATSSPGGEQETQYF. The CDR3 bases are TGTGCCACCAGCAGCCCAGGGGGGGAACAAGAGACCCAGTACTTC.

This clonotype was counted many times. The chain uses TRBV6-5 and TRBJ2-5; D might be TRBD1 (5 bases). Germline loops: CDR1 MNHEY, CDR2 SVGAGI. CDR3 length equals 15 residues. V lost 0 bases, J lost 0 bases, and 8 bases lay in between. CDR3 loop: CASSYSQAYQETQYF. CDR3 nucleotide sequence: TGTGCCAGCAGTTACTCACAGGCCTACCAAGAGACCCAGTACTTC.

There are many counts of this clonotype. The rearrangement uses TRBV6-5 and TRBJ2-5; TRBD1 agrees at 8 bases. The CDR3 spans 13 residues. Germline assignment: CDR1 MNHEY and CDR2 SVGAGI. V shed 5 bases, J shed 5 bases, and the junction held 4 bases outside the gene matches. CDR3 DNA: TGTGCCAGCAGTACAGGGGGTTGGGAGACCCAGTACTTC. Amino acid sequence: CASSTGGWETQYF.

This clonotype occurred many times. The V and J genes are TRBV6-5 and TRBJ2-2, with D hard to call. CDR1 is MNHEY and CDR2 is SVGAGI in the germline V gene. V lost 7 bases to trimming and J lost 6 bases, with 9 bases between them. There are 12 residues in the CDR3. CDR3 nucleotide sequence: TGTGCCAGCAAAAGTAGGGCCGGGGAGCTGTTTTTT. This sequence encodes CASKSRAGELFF.

This clonotype was found many times. In nucleotides, the CDR3 is TGTGCCAGCAGCCCAACTGGACCGAACACCGGGGAGCTGTTTTTT. This codes for CASSPTGPNTGELFF. The V and J genes are TRBV7-8 and TRBJ2-2; D remains unclear. The CDR3 is 15 residues long. Germline V gene sequence: CDR1 SGHVS, CDR2 FQNEAQ. Deletions cut 5 bases from V and 0 bases from J, with 10 bases between.